The rows below give T cell receptor beta chains drawn from one sample of a study of early T cells in non-severe SARS-CoV-2 infection. TCRdb re-called the 5' RACE reads through MiXCR, storing one row per CDR3 protein. The sample holds 30,000 to 40,000 distinct CDR3 sequences; about 5% are singletons and the top ten take roughly an eighth. The sample taken for sequencing was whole blood. The receptors derive from an adult who was a healthcare worker with PCR-confirmed SARS-CoV-2 infection or an uninfected control (not recorded which). Both conserved end residues are part of each CDR3.

TRBJ2-7	TRBV4-1	CASSQGGLRSSYEQYF
TRBJ2-7	TRBV5-1	CASSLEGLSREQYF
TRBJ1-1	TRBV5-1	CASSGTTGEVRAFF
TRBJ2-3	TRBV7-6	CASSLALAGDTQYF
TRBJ2-5	TRBV25-1	CASSEVGKETQYF
TRBJ2-5	TRBV30	CAWSVQGETQYF
TRBJ1-1	TRBV28	CASSEAGNTEAFF
TRBJ2-1	TRBV4-2	CASSQGVDPNEQFF
TRBJ1-1	TRBV7-9	CASSLHGGLEAFF
TRBJ1-2	TRBV29-1	CSVEDREGGPGYTF
TRBJ2-2	TRBV7-3	CASSPRGGLNTGELFF
TRBJ2-1	TRBV5-5	CASSSDSSGSYNEQFF
TRBJ2-7	TRBV29-1	CSVRENRGNYEQYF
TRBJ1-5	TRBV7-2	CASTQGFQPQHF
TRBJ2-6	TRBV6-6	CASSYSWAGANVLTF
TRBJ1-1	TRBV7-2	CASSLPPDSAFF
TRBJ1-2	TRBV3-1	CASSPKGGFGGYTF
TRBJ1-5	TRBV6-6	CASSGGTVDQPQHF
TRBJ1-2	TRBV28	CTSSPPPGQPYGYTF